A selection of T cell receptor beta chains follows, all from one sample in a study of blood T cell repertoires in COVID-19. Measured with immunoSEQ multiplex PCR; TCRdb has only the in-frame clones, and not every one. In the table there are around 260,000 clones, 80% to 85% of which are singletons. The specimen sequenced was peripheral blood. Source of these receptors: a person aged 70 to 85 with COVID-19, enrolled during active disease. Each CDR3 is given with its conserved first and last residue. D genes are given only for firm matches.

cdr3_nt: TGTGCCAGCAGACGAGGGACAGGGGACTATCAGCCCCAGCATTTT
cdr3_aa: CASRRGTGDYQPQHF
d_call: TRBD1
j_call: TRBJ1-5
v_call: TRBV28

cdr3_nt: TGTGCCAGCAGCGTAGGGACAGGCCATTCTTACACCTTC
cdr3_aa: CASSVGTGHSYTF
d_call: TRBD1
j_call: TRBJ1-2
v_call: TRBV9

cdr3_nt: TGCGCCAGCAGCGAATGGTGGGAGGACGGCAATGAGCAGTTCTTC
cdr3_aa: CASSEWWEDGNEQFF
d_call: .
j_call: TRBJ2-1
v_call: TRBV4-1

cdr3_nt: TGTGCCAGCAGTGGACATGCCGGGACAGGGAATGGCTACACCTTC
cdr3_aa: CASSGHAGTGNGYTF
d_call: TRBD1
j_call: TRBJ1-2
v_call: TRBV2

cdr3_nt: TGCAGCGTCACCGGGACAGCCTGGGACACCATATATTTT
cdr3_aa: CSVTGTAWDTIYF
d_call: TRBD1
j_call: TRBJ1-3
v_call: TRBV29-1

cdr3_nt: TGTGCCATCAGTGAGTCCGTTGGGCTAGCGGGAGGTCGACCCATGTTAACAGATACGCAGTATTTT
cdr3_aa: CAISESVGLAGGRPMLTDTQYF
d_call: TRBD2
j_call: TRBJ2-3
v_call: TRBV10-3

cdr3_nt: TGTGCCAGCAGCGCCGAGACAAGCGGGTGGTACGAGCAGTACTTC
cdr3_aa: CASSAETSGWYEQYF
d_call: .
j_call: TRBJ2-7
v_call: TRBV9

cdr3_nt: TGTGCCAGCAGCTTGGGCCTGAGGACTGGAAACACCATATATTTT
cdr3_aa: CASSLGLRTGNTIYF
d_call: .
j_call: TRBJ1-3
v_call: TRBV5-4

cdr3_nt: TGTGCCATAAATTTGGGGCAGGGTTATGGCTACACCTTC
cdr3_aa: CAINLGQGYGYTF
d_call: .
j_call: TRBJ1-2
v_call: TRBV28

cdr3_nt: TGTGCCAGCAGCGTGCGGACTAGCGCAGACAATGAGCAGTTCTTC
cdr3_aa: CASSVRTSADNEQFF
d_call: TRBD2
j_call: TRBJ2-1
v_call: TRBV9

cdr3_nt: TGTGCCAGCAGCTCTGGACAGGCGCCTTCGCCCCAGCATTTT
cdr3_aa: CASSSGQAPSPQHF
d_call: TRBD1
j_call: TRBJ1-5
v_call: TRBV7-8

cdr3_nt: TGTGCCAGCAGTGCCTTCTCGGGACAGCTACGAAGTAACTATGGCTACACCTTC
cdr3_aa: CASSAFSGQLRSNYGYTF
d_call: TRBD1
j_call: TRBJ1-2
v_call: TRBV6-1

cdr3_nt: TGTGCCAGCAGCCAAGTACTGGTATCTGGAAACACCATATATTTT
cdr3_aa: CASSQVLVSGNTIYF
d_call: .
j_call: TRBJ1-3
v_call: TRBV3-1/TRBV3-2

cdr3_nt: TGCGCCAGCAGCGGATGGGGACAGTATGGCTACACCTTC
cdr3_aa: CASSGWGQYGYTF
d_call: TRBD1
j_call: TRBJ1-2
v_call: TRBV5-1

cdr3_nt: TGTGCCAGCAGCCCTGGACAGGGGGCTGCCACCGGGGAGCTGTTTTTT
cdr3_aa: CASSPGQGAATGELFF
d_call: TRBD1
j_call: TRBJ2-2
v_call: TRBV7-3

cdr3_nt: TGTGCCAGCACCCCGGGACAGGGGGCGATATACGAGCAGTACTTC
cdr3_aa: CASTPGQGAIYEQYF
d_call: TRBD1
j_call: TRBJ2-7
v_call: TRBV28